A selection of T cell receptor beta chains follows, all from one sample in a study of CD8 T cells in ankylosing spondylitis. TCRdb processed the 5' RACE reads anew with MiXCR; each CDR3 protein has one entry. Of about 260,000 distinct CDR3 sequences in the sample, about 20% are singletons; the top ten hold 7.5% to 9.5%. What was sequenced was blood, either unsorted or a sorted T cell fraction (not recorded which). Receptors originate from a male donor with ankylosing spondylitis or in good health (not recorded which). Each CDR3 is given with its conserved first and last residue. D genes are given only for firm matches. Clone size is given for some rows only: seen once, a few or many times, or a class if the clone is expanded.

v_call	j_call	d_call	clone_size	cdr3_aa	cdr3_nt
TRBV5-1	TRBJ2-2	TRBD2	NA	CASSPGTSSTGELFF	TGCGCCAGCAGCCCCGGGACTAGCAGCACCGGGGAGCTGTTTTTT
TRBV3-1	TRBJ1-1	NA	few	CASSQVSGPRNTEAFF	TGTGCCAGCAGCCAAGTTTCGGGCCCTCGGAACACTGAAGCTTTCTTT
TRBV12-3/TRBV12-4	TRBJ2-3	NA	NA	CASGVGRRPTDTQYF	TGTGCCTCGGGGGTTGGGAGGAGACCCACAGATACGCAGTATTTT
TRBV20-1	TRBJ2-3	NA	NA	CSGLWSTDTQYF	TGCAGTGGATTGTGGAGCACAGATACGCAGTATTTT
TRBV7-3	TRBJ1-1	NA	few	CASSLTRSRARMNTEAFF	TGTGCCAGCAGCTTAACTCGGTCCCGAGCCCGAATGAACACTGAAGCTTTCTTT
TRBV5-8	TRBJ1-2	NA	few	CASTHLGANYGYTF	TGTGCCAGCACCCACCTAGGAGCTAACTATGGCTACACCTTC
TRBV6-1	TRBJ1-1	TRBD1	few	CASSRQGADTEAFF	TGTGCCAGCAGCCGACAGGGGGCTGACACTGAAGCTTTCTTT
TRBV20-1	TRBJ1-1	NA	few	CTVQGMGNTEAFF	TGCACCGTCCAAGGGATGGGGAACACTGAAGCTTTCTTT
TRBV3-1	TRBJ2-3	NA	NA	CASSQGDRVSGDTQYF	TGTGCCAGCAGCCAAGGGGACCGCGTGTCGGGAGATACGCAGTATTTT
TRBV24-1	TRBJ1-1	TRBD1	few	CATSDRTGGNTEAFF	TGTGCCACCAGTGATCGGACAGGGGGGAACACTGAAGCTTTCTTT
TRBV20-1	TRBJ1-1	TRBD1	NA	CSAGQGSSTEAFF	TGCAGTGCCGGACAGGGGTCCAGCACTGAAGCTTTCTTT
TRBV6-4	TRBJ1-1	NA	NA	CASSEIMSLVTEAFF	TGTGCCAGCAGTGAAATCATGAGTTTGGTCACTGAAGCTTTCTTT
TRBV7-3	TRBJ2-1	TRBD2	few	CASSLQREGNEQFF	TGTGCCAGCAGCTTACAGCGGGAGGGGAATGAGCAGTTCTTC
TRBV7-9	TRBJ2-5	NA	NA	CASSQSRVETQYF	TGTGCCAGCAGCCAGAGTAGGGTGGAGACCCAGTACTTC
TRBV28	TRBJ2-3	TRBD1	few	CASSPQSGTVSTDTQYF	TGTGCCAGCAGCCCCCAATCCGGGACAGTGAGCACAGATACGCAGTATTTT
TRBV27	TRBJ2-3	TRBD2	few	CASSSRPAGGYTDTQYF	TGTGCCAGCAGTTCCCGCCCAGCGGGAGGGTACACAGATACGCAGTATTTT
TRBV29-1	TRBJ2-1	TRBD2	few	CSVARLAGRNEQFF	TGCAGCGTTGCTCGACTAGCGGGGCGGAATGAGCAGTTCTTC
TRBV6-1	TRBJ2-3	TRBD2	NA	CASSPQVPGLAGPRDYF	TGTGCCAGCAGTCCGCAGGTTCCAGGACTAGCGGGCCCAAGGGACTATTTT
TRBV20-1	TRBJ1-5	NA	few	CSARASGGSANQPQHF	TGCAGTGCTAGAGCATCCGGGGGAAGCGCCAATCAGCCCCAGCATTTT
TRBV2	TRBJ1-5	TRBD1	NA	CASSSTYDRASNKLQHF	TGTGCCAGCAGTTCCACTTATGACAGGGCGAGCAATAAGCTCCAGCATTTT
TRBV20-1	TRBJ1-2	NA	NA	CSARGLSSSYTF	TGCAGTGCTAGGGGTCTTAGTTCGTCTTACACCTTC
TRBV5-1	TRBJ2-1	TRBD2	NA	CASSATSGGASYNEQFF	TGCGCCAGCAGCGCCACTAGCGGGGGGGCTTCCTACAATGAGCAGTTCTTC
TRBV4-1	TRBJ2-1	TRBD2	NA	CASSHPRTSGRTNSYNEQFF	TGCGCCAGCAGCCACCCACGGACTAGCGGGAGGACCAACTCCTACAATGAGCAGTTCTTC
TRBV2	TRBJ1-1	NA	NA	CASSELIMNTEAFF	TGTGCCAGCAGTGAGTTGATCATGAACACTGAAGCTTTCTTT
TRBV24-1	TRBJ2-1	TRBD1	few	CATSEAGTGSYNEQFF	TGTGCCACCAGTGAAGCCGGGACAGGGTCCTACAATGAGCAGTTCTTC
TRBV3-1	TRBJ1-2	NA	NA	CASSPTRSAYGYTF	TGTGCCAGCAGCCCCACCAGGTCAGCCTATGGCTACACCTTC
TRBV5-1	TRBJ2-3	NA	NA	CASSKRAPSTDTQYF	TGCGCCAGCAGTAAGAGAGCTCCTTCCACAGATACGCAGTATTTT
TRBV12-3/TRBV12-4	TRBJ2-5	NA	NA	CASSLSAGSETQYF	TGTGCCAGCAGTTTATCGGCAGGGTCAGAGACCCAGTACTTC
TRBV7-8	TRBJ1-6	NA	NA	CASSLAGRNSYNSPLHF	TGTGCCAGCAGCTTAGCGGGCAGGAACTCCTATAATTCACCCCTCCACTTT
TRBV12-3/TRBV12-4	TRBJ2-5	TRBD2	NA	CASSLEGAGGPETQYF	TGTGCCAGCAGTTTAGAGGGAGCGGGGGGGCCCGAGACCCAGTACTTC
TRBV4-1	TRBJ2-2	TRBD1	many	CASSQGTGGDGELFF	TGCGCCAGCAGCCAGGGGACAGGGGGCGACGGGGAGCTGTTTTTT
TRBV6-4	TRBJ1-5	NA	once	CASSGMAGGPPQHF	TGTGCCAGCAGTGGCATGGCCGGGGGTCCACCCCAGCATTTT
TRBV7-8	TRBJ2-4	NA	NA	CASSLDGRVNIQYF	TGTGCCAGCAGCCTCGACGGAAGGGTGAACATTCAGTACTTC